This T cell receptor (beta chain) originates from a study of T-cell memory formation after mild COVID-19. Points from the study as a whole: Clones that got smaller from day 15 to 85 had even CD4/CD8, while clones growing later tipped toward CD4+.

The CDR3 extends over 15 amino acids. Germline V gene data show CDR1 as LNHDA and CDR2 as SQIVND (reference sequence). The junction had 11 bases not matched to a gene; V was cut back by 6 bases and J by 5 bases. With constant-segment primers, 5'RACE yielded cDNA libraries of TCR alpha and TCR beta that carried sample barcodes and UMIs. TCRdb re-called the 5' RACE reads with MiXCR, one entry per CDR3 protein. The repertoire consists of about 150,000 distinct CDR3 sequences, with roughly a quarter occurring once and the leading ten covering approximately 25%. This clonotype was observed at least ten times. The antigen is undetermined.

The chain carries TRBV19 and TRBJ2-3; 7 nucleotides align to TRBD2. The sample consisted of PBMCs or a T cell subset sorted from them (not recorded which). This TCR was recovered from an adult woman who had mild COVID-19 (a few samples of this study predate the infection). Cell type and time point are not known. DNA of the CDR3: TGTGCCAGTAGCGACGGGCGGGAGTTCGGAGATACGCAGTATTTT. Translated, it gives CASSDGREFGDTQYF. The full variable domain, completed using reference TRBV19 and TRBJ2-3, is DGGITQSPKYLFRKEGQNVTLSCEQNLNHDAMYWYRQDPGQGLRLIYYSQIVNDFQKGDIAEGYSVSREKKESFPLTVTSAQKNPTAFYLCASSDGREFGDTQYFGPGTRLTVL.